Sequencing of this TCR beta chain was carried out in a study of regulatory T cells in long-lasting Graves disease. Whole-study results and caveats: Among samples with persistent disease, TRBV28, TRBJ1-2 and TRBJ2-5 were favored.

Trimming cost V 6 bases and J 3 bases, with 21 bases left between them. CDR3 size: 16 residues. Germline CDR1 MDHEN, CDR2 SYDVKM. Researchers made TCR beta libraries by using iRepertoire HTBI primers and running Arm-PCR on CDR3 regions. TCRdb analysed the multiplex PCR reads with MiXCR anew, one entry per CDR3 protein. The data contain 440,000 or so distinct CDR3 sequences, about 17% of them singletons. Note on this clonotype: The target antigen is unknown. A much larger clone lies a single base off, so this may be a read error.

Noted time point: newly diagnosed GD, antithyroid drugs for less than 3 months. After RNA was extracted from PBMCs, the TCR library was made from it. The same sample was also studied in work on T cells in Graves' hyperthyroidism and ophthalmopathy. That work states: The HTBI primer set drove a first-round RT-PCR of the TCR CDR3. Model output signaled ophthalmopathy a median roughly 6.1 months ahead of onset.

This chain joins TRBV28 and TRBJ2-7, with a weak D call TRBD1 (5 bases). This clonotype was obtained from a woman aged 25-40 years with Graves disease. The starting material was peripheral blood mononuclear cells (PBMCs), obtained at new diagnosis, from a patient treated with antithyroid drugs. CDR3 DNA sequence: TGTGCCAGCAGCCCCGGGCCAAAGGGGCCCCGCTACGAGCAGTACTTC. This sequence encodes CASSPGPKGPRYEQYF.